These T cell receptor beta chains were read from a single sample in a study of control samples from healthy donors and cancer patients. Libraries were prepared by immunoSEQ multiplex PCR; TCRdb keeps only in-frame clonotypes and omits some of them. Of 150,000 or so clones listed, 80% to 95% are singletons. Sequencing was performed on blood. Receptors were obtained from a woman aged 30 to 39 in good health. Each CDR3 is given with its conserved first and last residue.

len,v_gene,j_gene,CDR3aa
12,TRBV19,TRBJ1-2,CASSGTGYGYTF
16,TRBV5-8,TRBJ2-5,CASSYGTGYQRETQYF
11,TRBV25-1,TRBJ1-2,CACRDRDGYTF
16,TRBV4-3,TRBJ2-6,CASSQGGSSGANVLTF
14,TRBV9,TRBJ1-2,CASSVDTTGYGYTF
22,TRBV23-1,TRBJ2-2,CASSQIPRGLEPRAGLTGELFF
15,TRBV7-8,TRBJ1-1,CASSLEDRANTEAFF
11,TRBV5-5,TRBJ2-3,CASSYTDTQYF
19,TRBV10-3,TRBJ1-1,CAISESKWYLPTANTEAFF
14,TRBV21-1,TRBJ2-1,CASPEMWDYNEQFF
13,TRBV11-2,TRBJ2-5,CASSSTRTKTQYF
12,TRBV28,TRBJ1-2,CASYTWGRGYTF
14,TRBV28,TRBJ1-4,CASNRQGGGEKLFF
13,TRBV24-1,TRBJ2-3,CATSDGGRDTQYF
15,TRBV9,TRBJ2-3,CASSAGTAPSDTQYF
14,TRBV29-1,TRBJ1-5,CSVVFQGASQPQHF
12,TRBV6-2/TRBV6-3,TRBJ2-1,CASSYASNEQFF
13,TRBV28,TRBJ1-2,CASSWSGAYGYTF
13,TRBV19,TRBJ1-1,CASSIVGATEAFF
16,TRBV6-1,TRBJ2-5,CASSGGGAGEGETQYF
14,TRBV5-6,TRBJ1-3,CASSFGTAGNTIYF
12,TRBV27,TRBJ2-7,CASGWGVYEQYF
15,TRBV5-5,TRBJ1-5,CASSPWTGDNQPQHF
13,TRBV5-4,TRBJ1-1,CASSLGQYTEAFF
15,TRBV11-2,TRBJ1-1,CASSRPGTGTTEAFF
16,TRBV18,TRBJ2-7,CASSPPGLTGRYEQYF
13,TRBV7-9,TRBJ1-6,CNQGDTGNSPLHF
15,TRBV11-2,TRBJ1-4,CASSLDPIAFGKLFF
13,TRBV7-2,TRBJ2-5,CASTFGTGETQYF
17,TRBV28,TRBJ2-7,CASSTPLWSRVTYEQYF
17,TRBV28,TRBJ1-2,CASSLFLSPGTAAGYTF
16,TRBV6-6,TRBJ1-5,CASSYLRDASNQPQHF